These 25 T cell receptor beta chains originate from one sample sequenced in a study of early stage breast cancer tumors. Clones were sequenced by immunoSEQ multiplex PCR, and TCRdb holds only the in-frame ones, with some missing. The sample carries tens of thousands of clones, roughly three quarters recorded once. Material for sequencing was blood. These receptors were taken from a person in their 60s with breast cancer.

The DNA for the CDR3 is TGTGCCAGCAGCCTAGGGACACCAATTAATGAAAAACTGTTTTTT. This encodes CASSLGTPINEKLFF. The V and J genes are TRBV6-6 and TRBJ1-4, with D perhaps TRBD1 (6 bases). The CDR3 loop spans 15 amino acids. V was trimmed by 6 bases and J by 4 bases, leaving 15 bases between them. CDR1 MNHNY and CDR2 SVGAGI come from the germline V gene (reference sequence).

This clone was picked up one time. The DNA of the CDR3 is TGTGCCAGCAGTGGAGCGACAAGGTTGGGCGAGCAGTACTTC. Protein: CASSGATRLGEQYF. The chain links TRBV6-1 to TRBJ2-7; D not resolved. CDR3 length equals 14 residues. Per germline, CDR1 MNHNS and CDR2 SASEGT. V was pared by 4 bases and J by 6 bases, with 16 bases between.

This chain uses TRBV5-1 with TRBJ2-3; D not resolved. With 4 bases removed from V and 4 bases from J, the gap between germline ends came to 10 bases. This CDR3 has 13 residues. CDR1 and CDR2 (germline): SGHRS, YFSETQ. CDR3 sequence (DNA): TGCGCCAGCAGCGAGGAAGTTGCAGATACGCAGTATTTT. Amino acid sequence: CASSEEVADTQYF.

The chain joins TRBV4-2 to TRBJ2-7; unclear D gene. This CDR3 is built from 13 residues. V gave up 3 bases and J gave up 3 bases, with 9 bases separating them. CDR1 LGHNA and CDR2 YNFKEQ come from the germline V gene. The CDR3 sequence is CASSQTPGYEQYF. The CDR3 DNA reads as TGTGCCAGCAGCCAGACCCCAGGCTACGAGCAGTACTTC.

The rearrangement joins TRBV5-4 to TRBJ2-1; no clear D gene. V was shortened by 2 bases and J by 4 bases, with 4 bases between the two germline ends. This CDR3 has 12 amino acids. CDR1 is SGHNT, CDR2 YYREEE, per germline (reference sequence). The CDR3 region has the DNA TGTGCCAGCAGCTTTCAGTACAATGAGCAGTTCTTC. Amino acid sequence: CASSFQYNEQFF.

This clone was seen only a few times. The chain recombines TRBV7-3 with TRBJ1-3; weak D call: TRBD1 (5 bases). The germline gives CDR1 SGHTA, CDR2 FQGTGA. Between the trimmed V and J ends, which lost 5 bases and 4 bases, there was a span of 12 bases. The CDR3 is made up of 14 amino acids. CDR3 DNA: TGTGCCAGCAGCCGAGACAGCTCAGGAAACACCATATATTTT. Translated: CASSRDSSGNTIYF.

As regards this clone: Distinct nucleotide sequences in the sample also encode this CDR3. J is TRBJ2-2 and V is TRBV20-1; D is undetermined. The CDR3 runs 11 residues. The V and J ends lost 6 bases and 2 bases respectively, with 4 bases between them. Per the germline V gene, CDR1 is DFQATT and CDR2 is SNEGSKA (reference sequence). The CDR3 spells CSAYNTGELFF. CDR3 coding DNA: TGCAGTGCGTACAACACCGGGGAGCTGTTTTTT.

The V and J genes are TRBV28 and TRBJ1-1; D ambiguous. CDR1 and CDR2 (germline): MDHEN, SYDVKM. V lost 6 bases and J 1 base, leaving 3 bases between the germline ends. CDR3 size: 11 residues. CDR3 sequence reads: CASRRNTEAFF. The CDR3 nucleotides are TGTGCCAGCAGGCGGAACACTGAAGCTTTCTTT.

The V call is TRBV6-1, the J call TRBJ2-4; 8 bases map to TRBD2. Per germline, CDR1 MNHNS and CDR2 SASEGT. The length of the CDR3 is 19 residues. V shed 0 bases, J shed 0 bases, and the junction held 10 bases outside the gene matches. CDR3 residues: CASSEATSGVSLAKNIQYF. CDR3 in DNA: TGTGCCAGCAGTGAAGCTACTAGCGGAGTGTCTTTAGCCAAAAACATTCAGTACTTC.

This clone was seen more than once but under ten times. The chain combines TRBV4-1 with TRBJ2-7; a weak D match, TRBD1 (6 bases). The CDR3 contains 14 residues. CDR1 is MGHRA, CDR2 YSYEKL, per germline. V was clipped by 0 bases and J by 6 bases, with 12 bases between them. The CDR3 DNA sequence: TGCGCCAGCAGCCAAGATCAGGGGCTAGGCGAGCAGTACTTC. Encoded protein: CASSQDQGLGEQYF.

The V and J genes are TRBV10-1 and TRBJ1-4; the D is unclear. The V gene's germline CDR1 is WNHNN and CDR2 SYGVQD (reference sequence). The CDR3 extends over 9 amino acids. The CDR3 DNA reads as TGCGGACCTTGTGAAAAACTGTTTTTT. This translates into CGPCEKLFF.

This chain joins TRBV7-9 and TRBJ2-7, with 7 nucleotides matching TRBD2. CDR1 and CDR2 (germline): SEHNR, FQNEAQ (reference sequence). Trimming at V came to 5 bases and at J to 6 bases, leaving 4 bases not matched to a gene. CDR3 length: 12 residues. CDR3 DNA sequence: TGTGCCAGCAGCCACTCGGGGGGCGAGCAGTACTTC. Translating it yields CASSHSGGEQYF.

This clone was picked up one time. This chain joins TRBV6-5 and TRBJ1-2; a possible D gene is TRBD1 (5 bases). Germline CDR1 MNHEY, CDR2 SVGAGI. Trimming cost V 5 bases and J 7 bases, with 17 bases left between them. CDR3 length: 14 residues. The CDR3 spells CASSQDQGIGGYTF. DNA for the CDR3: TGTGCCAGCAGTCAGGACCAGGGTATCGGTGGCTACACCTTC.

The CDR3 loop reads CASSTGLATNEQFF. The CDR3 DNA sequence: TGTGCCAGCAGTACTGGACTAGCAACGAATGAGCAGTTCTTC. The rearrangement joins TRBV25-1 to TRBJ2-1; 8 nucleotides align to TRBD2. CDR1 and CDR2 from the germline V gene are MGHDK and SYGVNS. CDR3 length: 14 amino acids. The V and J ends lost 5 bases and 7 bases, in that order; junction bases with no gene match: 7.

V is TRBV6-1 and J is TRBJ2-7, with D perhaps given as TRBD1 or TRBD2 (5 bases each). Germline V gene lookup returns CDR1 MNHNS and CDR2 SASEGT. This CDR3 is built from 15 residues. V gave up 3 bases and J gave up 5 bases, with 17 bases separating them. The CDR3 is CASSEPGRLSDEQYF. In DNA form, the CDR3 reads TGTGCCAGCAGTGAGCCGGGACGCTTGTCCGACGAGCAGTACTTC.

V is TRBV28 and J is TRBJ1-5; a weak D match, TRBD1 (6 bases). CDR1 is MDHEN and CDR2 is SYDVKM in the germline V gene. The CDR3 spans 14 residues. V shed 5 bases and J shed 1 base, with 9 bases lying between them. CDR3 amino acids: CASSTGLSNQPQHF. In DNA form, the CDR3 reads TGTGCCAGCAGTACAGGGCTGAGCAATCAGCCCCAGCATTTT.

The chain links TRBV28 to TRBJ1-5; no clear D gene. The V gene lost 3 bases and the J gene lost 0 bases, with 9 bases spanning the gap. The CDR3 is 15 amino acids. The V gene's germline CDR1 is MDHEN and CDR2 SYDVKM. The CDR3 reads CASSFSGYSNQPQHF. The CDR3 DNA sequence: TGTGCCAGCAGTTTTTCGGGGTATAGCAATCAGCCCCAGCATTTT.

The CDR3 spells CASSPSSVGGTEAFF. CDR3 sequence (DNA): TGCGCCAGCAGCCCTTCTTCTGTGGGGGGCACTGAAGCTTTCTTT. This rearrangement joins TRBV5-1 to TRBJ1-1; weak D call: TRBD1 (5 bases). V shed 4 bases and J shed 4 bases, with 17 bases lying between them. The CDR3 consists of 15 residues. Per the germline V gene, CDR1 is SGHRS and CDR2 is YFSETQ.

The J gene is TRBJ1-3, the V gene TRBV5-1; D gene ambiguous. V was clipped by 1 base and J by 0 bases, with 5 bases between them. Germline-derived CDR1 and CDR2 are SGHRS and YFSETQ. The CDR3 runs to 14 residues. This CDR3 reads CASSLPSSGNTIYF. Written as DNA, the CDR3 is TGCGCCAGCAGCTTGCCCAGCTCTGGAAACACCATATATTTT.

This clone occurred a few times. V usage is TRBV6-1 and J usage is TRBJ2-2; no clear D. The CDR3 is made up of 15 amino acids. V lost 5 bases and J 0 bases, leaving 10 bases between the germline ends. Germline assignment: CDR1 MNHNS and CDR2 SASEGT. CDR3 sequence: CASSWTDPNTGELFF. The DNA of the CDR3 is TGTGCCAGCAGTTGGACCGACCCGAACACCGGGGAGCTGTTTTTT.

The rearrangement joins TRBV19 to TRBJ1-2; possibly TRBD1 for D (5 bases). The CDR3 sequence is 15 residues long. Germline V gene lookup returns CDR1 LNHDA and CDR2 SQIVND (reference sequence). Trimming took off 3 bases at V and 2 bases at J, with 13 bases between the two ends. For the CDR3, the DNA is TGTGCCAGTAGTATTGGTGGGGGGAAGAACTATGGCTACACCTTC. Translating gives CASSIGGGKNYGYTF.

This clone has only a few counts. The gene calls are TRBV20-1 and TRBJ2-1; D gene uncertain. V lost 3 bases to trimming and J lost 5 bases, with 5 bases between them. There are 11 residues in the CDR3. Germline V gene data show CDR1 as DFQATT and CDR2 as SNEGSKA (reference sequence). CDR3 DNA: TGCAGTGCTAGCCACCACAATGAGCAGTTCTTC. This translates into CSASHHNEQFF.

The CDR3 DNA reads TGTGCCAGCAGCAGGGACTCTGGGGCCAACGTCCTGACTTTC. As protein: CASSRDSGANVLTF. The chain recombines TRBV28 with TRBJ2-6; D might be TRBD1 (5 bases). Germline assignment: CDR1 MDHEN and CDR2 SYDVKM. Trimming removed 6 bases from V and 0 bases from J, with 6 bases in between. The CDR3 contains 14 residues.

The genes are TRBV2 and TRBJ2-5; no reliable D call. The germline CDR1 and CDR2 sequences are SNHLY and FYNNEI. V was clipped by 2 bases and J by 5 bases, with 6 bases between them. The CDR3 sequence is 12 residues long. This chain's CDR3 is CASSENRETQYF. The DNA for the CDR3 is TGTGCCAGCAGTGAAAATAGGGAGACCCAGTACTTC.

V usage is TRBV7-2 and J usage is TRBJ2-3; TRBD2 aligns across 7 bases. CDR1 and CDR2 (germline): SGHTA, FQGNSA. The CDR3 is 15 residues long. V was pared by 0 bases and J by 6 bases, with 6 bases of the junction left unmatched. DNA of the CDR3: TGTGCCAGCAGCTTAGCGGCGGGAGCAGCTGATACGCAGTATTTT. Amino acid sequence: CASSLAAGAADTQYF. The full variable domain, its missing parts supplied by reference TRBV7-2 and TRBJ2-3, is GAGVSQSPSNKVTEKGKDVELRCDPISGHTALYWYRQSLGQGLEFLIYFQGNSAPDKSGLPSDRFSAERTGGSVSTLTIQRTQQEDSAVYLCASSLAAGAADTQYFGPGTRLTVL.